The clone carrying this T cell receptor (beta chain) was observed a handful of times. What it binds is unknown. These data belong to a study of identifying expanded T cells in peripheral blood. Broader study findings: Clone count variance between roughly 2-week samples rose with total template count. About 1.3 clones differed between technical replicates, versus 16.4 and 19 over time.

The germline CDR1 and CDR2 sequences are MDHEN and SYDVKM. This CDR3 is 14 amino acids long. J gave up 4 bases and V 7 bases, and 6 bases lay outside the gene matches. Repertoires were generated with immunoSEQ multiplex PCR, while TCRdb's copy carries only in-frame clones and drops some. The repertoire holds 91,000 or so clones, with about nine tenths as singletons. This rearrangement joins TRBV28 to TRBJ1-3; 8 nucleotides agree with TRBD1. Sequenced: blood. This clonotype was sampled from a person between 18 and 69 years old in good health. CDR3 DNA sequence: TGTGCCAGCATCGACAGGGGATTAGGAAACACCATATATTTT. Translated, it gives CASIDRGLGNTIYF.